The 30 T cell receptor beta chains given below trace back to one sample, sequenced in a study of radiotherapy plus CTLA-4 blockade in lung cancer. The repertoire was sequenced with immunoSEQ multiplex PCR; TCRdb's copy has only in-frame clones and lacks some. The sample lists 25,000 to 35,000 clones; around 85% were seen once. The sequenced sample was peripheral blood, obtained from a patient treated with radiotherapy plus ipilimumab. All receptors derive from a human donor with non-small cell lung cancer who had stable disease on radiotherapy plus ipilimumab.

This sequence joins TRBV12-5 and TRBJ2-2, with 7 bases identical to TRBD1. Germline V CDR1 and CDR2: LGHNT, FRNRAP. J lost 7 bases, V lost 6 bases, and 8 bases had no gene match. The CDR3 has 14 amino acids. CDR3 nucleotide sequence: TGTGCTAGTGGCCTAGGACAGGCGGGCGGGGAGCTGTTTTTT. As protein: CASGLGQAGGELFF.

The chain carries TRBV27 and TRBJ2-1; TRBD2 matches 7 bases. Germline V gives CDR1 MNHEY, CDR2 SMNVEV (reference sequence). Unmatched junction bases numbered 9, after V lost 5 bases and J lost 8 bases. The length of the CDR3 is 14 residues. CDR3 nucleotides: TGTGCCAGCAGTATACGGACTAGATCCGATGAGCAGTTCTTC. Translation gives CASSIRTRSDEQFF.

This chain joins TRBV6-5 and TRBJ2-7; D unresolved. This CDR3 is 12 amino acids long. Deletions cut 6 bases from V and 4 bases from J, with 10 bases between. Germline-derived CDR1 and CDR2 are MNHEY and SVGAGI. DNA of the CDR3: TGTGCCAGCAGACAGTTTGTGTACGAGCAGTACGTC. It codes for CASRQFVYEQYV.

V is TRBV6-6 and J is TRBJ2-5; D perhaps matches TRBD2 (6 bases). Germline assignment: CDR1 MNHNY and CDR2 SVGAGI (reference sequence). The V end lost 5 bases, the J end lost 1 base, and 11 bases lay between the germline ends. This CDR3 comprises 14 residues. For the CDR3, the DNA is TGTGCCAGCAGTCTCGGGGGACCCCAAGAGACCCAGTACTTC. This gives the protein CASSLGGPQETQYF.

The gene calls are TRBV28 and TRBJ1-1; the D is unclear. Trimming cost V 5 bases and J 0 bases, with 10 bases left between them. The CDR3 loop spans 14 amino acids. Germline V CDR1 and CDR2: MDHEN, SYDVKM. The CDR3 sequence is CASSRTGMNTEAFF. The CDR3, as DNA: TGTGCCAGCAGTCGTACGGGTATGAACACTGAAGCTTTCTTT.

V is TRBV5-1 and J is TRBJ1-2; 7 positions match TRBD1. The CDR3 sequence is 16 residues long. V shed 0 bases and J 0 bases; nucleotides not matched to a gene: 5. The germline V gene encodes CDR1 SGHRS and CDR2 YFSETQ. This CDR3 reads CASSLDVGTANYGYTF. The DNA for the CDR3 is TGCGCCAGCAGCTTGGACGTCGGGACAGCTAACTATGGCTACACCTTC.

The CDR3 bases are TGTGCCAGCTACGCCTGGACAGTTACAGATACGCAGTATTTT. This encodes CASYAWTVTDTQYF. The chain has TRBV28 and TRBJ2-3, with a tentative D call TRBD1 (6 bases). The CDR3 runs to 14 residues. Trimming removed 8 bases at V and 3 bases at J, with 15 bases between. Germline V gives CDR1 MDHEN, CDR2 SYDVKM.

The CDR3 sequence: CASSQGSGNTIYF. The DNA of the CDR3 is TGCGCCAGCTCACAGGGCTCTGGAAACACCATATATTTT. This chain uses TRBV5-1 with TRBJ1-3; TRBD1 is a possible D gene (6 bases). V was trimmed by 7 bases and J by 0 bases, leaving 8 bases between them. Germline values: CDR1 SGHRS, CDR2 YFSETQ. CDR3 length: 13 amino acids.

CDR3 amino acids: CASSEQTQYF. In DNA, the CDR3 is TGTGCCAGCAGTGAGCAGACCCAGTACTTC. The J gene is TRBJ2-5, the V gene TRBV6-1; D is ambiguous. Trimming took 3 bases from V and 6 from J, leaving 2 bases between them. This CDR3 spans 10 amino acids. Germline CDR1 MNHNS, CDR2 SASEGT.

This clone was seen only a few times. The genes are TRBV18 and TRBJ2-1; 9 bases match TRBD1. J lost 6 bases, V lost 4 bases, and 10 bases had no gene match. Germline V gives CDR1 KGHSH, CDR2 LQKENI. This CDR3 is built from 16 residues. The CDR3 DNA reads as TGTGCCAGCTCACTAGATCCCGGGACAGGGATCAATGAGCAGTTCTTC. Translation gives CASSLDPGTGINEQFF.

The rearrangement joins TRBV28 to TRBJ1-5, with D hard to call. Germline CDR1 and CDR2: MDHEN and SYDVKM. There are 14 residues in the CDR3. The V and J ends lost 3 bases and 3 bases respectively, with 9 bases between them. CDR3 residues: CASSLGQDNQPQHF. The CDR3, as DNA: TGTGCCAGCAGTTTGGGCCAGGACAATCAGCCCCAGCATTTT.

The rearrangement links TRBV5-1 to TRBJ2-7; 10 bases are a match to TRBD1. The V segment lost 3 bases and the J segment 6 bases; nucleotides outside the gene matches: 9. CDR3 length equals 15 residues. The germline CDR1 and CDR2 sequences are SGHRS and YFSETQ. Here the CDR3 reads CASSSGTGALSEQYF. The CDR3 bases are TGCGCCAGCAGCTCGGGGACAGGGGCCCTCTCCGAGCAGTACTTC.

This chain joins TRBV29-1 and TRBJ1-1; 7 nucleotides align to TRBD1. Per germline, CDR1 SQVTM and CDR2 ANQGSEA. The CDR3 has 14 amino acids. The V gene end was trimmed by 7 bases and the J gene end by 1 base; junction bases not matched to a gene: 9. The CDR3 is CSAAVGTANTEAFF. In DNA, the CDR3 is TGCAGCGCTGCGGTAGGGACAGCGAACACTGAAGCTTTCTTT. The entire variable domain, with the rest obtained from reference TRBV29-1 and TRBJ1-1, is as follows: SAVISQKPSRDICQRGTSLTIQCQVDSQVTMMFWYRQQPGQSLTLIATANQGSEATYESGFVIDKFPISRPNLTFSTLTVSNMSPEDSSIYLCSAAVGTANTEAFFGQGTRLTVV.

This rearrangement joins TRBV28 to TRBJ1-4; D is unresolved. Germline V gene sequence: CDR1 MDHEN, CDR2 SYDVKM. Trimming pared 6 bases from V and 8 bases from J, leaving 19 bases between. The CDR3 loop spans 15 amino acids. The chain's CDR3 is CASRLIQGSGEKLFF. The CDR3 DNA reads TGTGCCAGCAGACTGATTCAAGGGTCGGGGGAAAAACTGTTTTTT.

A word on this clone: This specimen includes other DNA sequences encoding the same CDR3. The J gene is TRBJ2-5, the V gene TRBV11-2; D unclear. Germline V CDR1 and CDR2: SGHAT, FQNNGV. The V end lost 5 bases, the J end lost 7 bases, and 26 bases lay between the germline ends. CDR3 length equals 17 residues. The CDR3 region has the DNA TGTGCCAGCAGCCCCCCGGCCAGAGGAACGCTCATTGGGACCCAGTACTTC. Residues: CASSPPARGTLIGTQYF. Complete variable domain (other parts from reference TRBV11-2 and TRBJ2-5): EAGVAQSPRYKIIEKRQSVAFWCNPISGHATLYWYQQILGQGPKLLIQFQNNGVVDDSQLPKDRFSAERLKGVDSTLKIQPAKLEDSAVYLCASSPPARGTLIGTQYFGPGTRLLVL.

This clone was found once. The CDR3 DNA is TGTGCCAGCAGTTATGGGACAGGGGGAGAGACCCAGTACTTC. Encoded protein: CASSYGTGGETQYF. The genes are TRBV6-5 and TRBJ2-5; TRBD1 matches at 11 bases. The ends lost 3 bases at V and 4 bases at J; junction bases unmatched: 1. The V gene's germline CDR1 is MNHEY and CDR2 SVGAGI. The CDR3 spans 14 residues.

This chain connects TRBV13 to TRBJ2-1, with 9 nucleotides matching TRBD2. After removal of 5 bases from V and 4 bases from J, the junction contained 15 bases not matched to a gene. CDR1 and CDR2 (germline): PRHDT, FYEKMQ (reference sequence). The CDR3 consists of 18 residues. CDR3 loop: CASSPGGAGGGVYNEQFF. CDR3 DNA sequence: TGTGCCAGCAGCCCGGGGGGGGCTGGCGGGGGGGTTTACAATGAGCAGTTCTTC.

The V gene is TRBV12-5, the J gene TRBJ1-3; D is unresolved. The CDR3 is 14 amino acids. Trimming removed 2 bases from V and 2 bases from J, with 7 bases in between. The germline V gene has CDR1 LGHNT and CDR2 FRNRAP. For the CDR3, the DNA is TGTGCTAGTGGTTTGAGGACCGCTGGAAACACCATATATTTT. Translation gives CASGLRTAGNTIYF. The complete variable domain, with remaining parts taken from reference TRBV12-5 and TRBJ1-3, reads DARVTQTPRHKVTEMGQEVTMRCQPILGHNTVFWYRQTMMQGLELLAYFRNRAPLDDSGMPKDRFSAEMPDATLATLKIQPSEPRDSAVYFCASGLRTAGNTIYFGEGSWLTVV.

The gene calls are TRBV7-3 and TRBJ2-1, with 8 bases identical to TRBD2. Per the germline V gene, CDR1 is SGHTA and CDR2 is FQGTGA. The V segment lost 5 bases and the J segment 1 base; nucleotides outside the gene matches: 7. CDR3 length: 16 residues. The CDR3 loop is CASSISGGESYNEQFF. For the CDR3, the DNA is TGTGCCAGCAGCATATCCGGGGGGGAATCCTACAATGAGCAGTTCTTC.

CDR3 sequence: CASSFGTGDPIPNYNEQFF. In DNA, the CDR3 is TGTGCCAGCAGCTTTGGGACAGGGGACCCCATTCCCAATTACAATGAGCAGTTCTTC. The V and J genes are TRBV13 and TRBJ2-1, with 10 bases fitting TRBD1. The CDR3 runs 19 residues. The germline V gene encodes CDR1 PRHDT and CDR2 FYEKMQ (reference sequence). With 3 bases clipped from V and 4 bases from J, the junction kept 15 bases outside the gene matches.

By proportion, this clone is medium-sized (0.01 to 0.1%). This chain connects TRBV6-5 to TRBJ1-1; D is uncertain. The V gene's germline CDR1 is MNHEY and CDR2 SVGAGI. The V end was cut by 2 bases, the J end by 6 bases, with 16 bases between. The length of the CDR3 is 15 residues. This CDR3 reads CASSYLPLGPAEAFF. CDR3 in DNA: TGTGCCAGCAGTTACCTACCCCTGGGCCCCGCTGAAGCTTTCTTT.

This chain uses TRBV11-3 with TRBJ1-1; a possible D gene is TRBD1 (5 bases). CDR3 length equals 14 residues. CDR1 is SGHNT, CDR2 YENEEA, per germline. The V gene lost 1 base and the J gene lost 5 bases, with 11 bases spanning the gap. In DNA form, the CDR3 reads TGTGCCAGCAGCTTAGCAGGGATAGGTACTGAAGCTTTCTTT. Protein product: CASSLAGIGTEAFF.

This chain uses TRBV7-9 with TRBJ1-1; D gene uncertain. This CDR3 contains 14 residues. Germline V gene sequence: CDR1 SEHNR, CDR2 FQNEAQ (reference sequence). V was trimmed by 2 bases and J by 0 bases, leaving 7 bases between them. The CDR3 coding sequence is TGTGCCAGCAGCTTAAGGGAACTGAACACTGAAGCTTTCTTT. This translates into CASSLRELNTEAFF. The full variable domain, in which reference TRBV7-9 and TRBJ1-1 provide the parts outside the CDR3, is DTGVSQNPRHKITKRGQNVTFRCDPISEHNRLYWYRQTLGQGPEFLTYFQNEAQLEKSRLLSDRFSAERPKGSFSTLEIQRTEQGDSAMYLCASSLRELNTEAFFGQGTRLTVV.

The V and J genes are TRBV13 and TRBJ2-7, with D hard to call. Trimming took off 0 bases at V and 2 bases at J, with 8 bases between the two ends. The CDR3 runs to 14 residues. Germline V lookup: CDR1 PRHDT, CDR2 FYEKMQ (reference sequence). CDR3: CASSLGRRTYEQYF. CDR3 bases: TGTGCCAGCAGCTTAGGTCGGCGGACCTACGAGCAGTACTTC.

The chain uses TRBV18 and TRBJ2-1; TRBD2 aligns across 7 bases. CDR3 length: 16 amino acids. V shed 1 base, J shed 4 bases, and the junction held 7 bases outside the gene matches. CDR1 and CDR2 from the germline V gene are KGHSH and LQKENI. This chain's CDR3 is CASSPQGREGYNEQFF. In DNA, the CDR3 is TGTGCCAGCTCACCACAGGGAAGGGAGGGGTACAATGAGCAGTTCTTC.

The chain employs TRBV11-1 and TRBJ1-1, with TRBD1 identical over 7 bases. With 7 bases clipped from V and 4 bases from J, the junction kept 3 bases outside the gene matches. The V gene's germline CDR1 is SGHAT and CDR2 FQDESV (reference sequence). This CDR3 spans 12 amino acids. The CDR3 loop reads CASNDRATEAFF. The CDR3 region has the DNA TGTGCCAGCAACGACAGGGCCACTGAAGCTTTCTTT.

This rearrangement joins TRBV7-9 to TRBJ1-2; 11 nucleotides line up with TRBD1. J was trimmed by 8 bases and V by 5 bases; bases with no gene match: 16. Germline V gene data show CDR1 as SEHNR and CDR2 as FQNEAQ (reference sequence). This CDR3 has 17 amino acids. In nucleotides, the CDR3 is TGTGCCAGCAGCCGACTGAGGAGGGGACAGGGGGATAGAGGCTACACCTTC. Amino acid sequence: CASSRLRRGQGDRGYTF.

The chain combines TRBV18 with TRBJ1-1; D may be TRBD1 (6 bases). Germline lookup yields CDR1 KGHSH and CDR2 LQKENI. Deletions cut 4 bases from V and 0 bases from J, with 15 bases between. The CDR3 covers 16 residues. The CDR3, as DNA: TGTGCCAGCTCACAATTCGCAGGGGTAGTGAACACTGAAGCTTTCTTT. It yields the protein CASSQFAGVVNTEAFF.

The CDR3 here is CASSYSSTEAFF. In nucleotides, the CDR3 is TGTGCCAGCAGTTACTCGAGCACTGAAGCTTTCTTT. The chain recombines TRBV6-5 with TRBJ1-1; no clear D gene. V was cut by 0 bases and J by 4 bases, with 3 bases left in between. Germline V gene data show CDR1 as MNHEY and CDR2 as SVGAGI. CDR3 size: 12 residues.

The table lists this clone with a count of one. The rearrangement links TRBV12-2 to TRBJ1-1. TRBV12-2 is reported as a pseudogene. The CDR3 covers 16 residues. The CDR3 DNA is TGTGCAAGTCGCTTATCGGACCGAACACAGAACACTGAAGCTTTCTTT. Amino acid sequence: CASRLSDRTQNTEAFF.